This T cell receptor beta chain was profiled in a study of blood T cell repertoires in COVID-19 (dated by TCRdb to between 2020 and 2021). Study-level background: Samples covering the acute and convalescent phases of COVID-19 were provided by collaborators in the United States, Italy and Spain. The prospective study material was composed of cDNA or gDNA derived from T cells, B-cell-depleted T cells, or PBMCs. Deeply sampled blood TCRbeta repertoires from subjects exposed to, actively infected with, or recovered from COVID-19 were included in the dataset. The repertoires were released in a freely available public database intended as a resource for research on the immune response to SARS-CoV-2. The samples were drawn from two sources: the first 160 participants of the ongoing ImmuneRACE study, and 1,254 subjects contributed by 6 global collaborators. The sample metadata nearly always contained a de-identified subject ID, COVID-19 status, age in years and sex. HLA class I and class II types, where available, came from metadata supplied by the sample provider rather than from assay-based typing.

CDR1 GTSNPN and CDR2 SVGIG were looked up in the germline V gene (reference sequence). From its cysteine to its phenylalanine, the CDR3 spans 15 amino acids. Just the 45-base CDR3 DNA is kept, in frame starting at base 1. Trimming at the junction amounts to 5 bases on V and 1 base on J, and the germline ends lie 17 bases apart. Of note for this clone: The antigen this receptor binds is unknown. No qualities accompany the bases; no much larger clone lies one base away.

One collaborating source in Seattle enrolled patients while the patients were actively infected and followed the patients over time throughout the course of disease. Each collaborating institution followed its own protocols to collect whole blood in K2EDTA tubes. For TCRbeta analysis, collaborators shipped samples in one of three forms: frozen whole blood, isolated PBMCs, or DNA extracted from either of those sample types. TCRbeta CDR3 regions were amplified from genomic DNA by means of the immunoSEQ Assay, a bias-controlled multiplex PCR. The source study handled its data this way. The number of nucleated cells in each sample was estimated from the amplification of reference gene primers within the assay. Sequence reads were collapsed and filtered to measure the absolute abundance of every unique TCRbeta CDR3 rearrangement. For each sample, productive Simpson clonality was calculated by taking the square root of Simpson's diversity index across productive rearrangements. This is the immuneACCESS table as TCRdb keeps it, with only in-frame sequences that have V and J called. A part of the clones is gone; compared with another copy, unresolved V genes explain less than half, and the rest is unexplained. For V, J and clone size, that table is used; D and trimming come from the DNA. The sample includes 150,000 to 250,000 clones, with about 85% observed a single time. The top ten constitute nearly 6% of the sample.

On the study overall, not on this receptor specifically: The quantity of clinical and demographic metadata differed by source and by participant and was supplied without curation.

Sequencing was performed on peripheral blood. The sequence was obtained from a woman in her thirties or forties with COVID-19, enrolled during active disease. The V and J genes are TRBV30 and TRBJ1-2, with TRBD1 perhaps the D gene, on 5 matching bases. The CDR3 loop reads CAWSGGEWGNYGYTF. The DNA is as follows: TGTGCCTGGTCAGGAGGGGAATGGGGTAACTATGGCTACACCTTC. Outside the CDR3, residues come from the reference TRBV30 and TRBJ1-2 proteins, so the full variable domain is: SQTIHQWPATLVQPVGSPLSLECTVEGTSNPNLYWYRQAAGRGLQLLFYSVGIGQISSEVPQNLSASRPQDRQFILSSKKLLLSDSGFYLCAWSGGEWGNYGYTFGSGTRLTVV.